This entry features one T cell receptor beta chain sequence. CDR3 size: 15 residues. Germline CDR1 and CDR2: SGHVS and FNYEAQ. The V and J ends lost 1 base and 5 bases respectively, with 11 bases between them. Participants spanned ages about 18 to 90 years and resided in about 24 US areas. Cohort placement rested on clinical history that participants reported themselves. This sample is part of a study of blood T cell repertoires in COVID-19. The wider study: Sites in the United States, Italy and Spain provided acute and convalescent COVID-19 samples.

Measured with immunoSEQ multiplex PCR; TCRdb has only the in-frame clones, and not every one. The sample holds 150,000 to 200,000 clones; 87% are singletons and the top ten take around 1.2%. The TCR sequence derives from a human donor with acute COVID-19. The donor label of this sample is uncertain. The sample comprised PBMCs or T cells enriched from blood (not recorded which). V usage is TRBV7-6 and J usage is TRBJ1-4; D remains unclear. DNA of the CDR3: TGTGCCAGCAGCTTAGTCAACGCAGGAAATGAAAAACTGTTTTTT. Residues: CASSLVNAGNEKLFF.